A selection of T cell receptor beta chains follows, all from one sample in a study of radiation and T cells in renal cell carcinoma. Produced via immunoSEQ multiplex PCR; TCRdb's table is partial and in-frame only. The sample shows about 130,000 clones, about four fifths of them seen only once. Sequences were derived from blood, sampled from a patient whose treatment included radiotherapy and nephrectomy. The receptors derive from a woman aged 60-70 years with renal cell carcinoma. Each CDR3 is given with its conserved first and last residue. A D gene is named only where the DNA matches it firmly. Clone size is not always given. Where it is, it says once, few, many or a class for expanded clones.

v_call: TRBV10-3; d_call: NA; j_call: TRBJ1-1; clone_size: once; cdr3_aa: CAISERAVEDMNTEAFF; cdr3_nt: TGTGCCATCAGTGAAAGAGCAGTGGAGGATATGAACACTGAAGCTTTCTTT
v_call: TRBV7-3; d_call: NA; j_call: TRBJ2-3; clone_size: NA; cdr3_aa: CASSLSGSADTQYF; cdr3_nt: TGTGCCAGCAGCTTAAGTGGGAGCGCAGATACGCAGTATTTT
v_call: TRBV6-1; d_call: NA; j_call: TRBJ1-1; clone_size: NA; cdr3_aa: CASSGGTIQGVGTEAFF; cdr3_nt: TGTGCCAGCAGTGGGGGGACGATCCAGGGAGTGGGCACTGAAGCTTTCTTT
v_call: TRBV4-1; d_call: NA; j_call: TRBJ1-2; clone_size: few; cdr3_aa: CASSQFATDGYTF; cdr3_nt: TGCGCCAGCAGCCAATTCGCGACAGATGGCTACACCTTC
v_call: TRBV5-1; d_call: NA; j_call: TRBJ1-1; clone_size: NA; cdr3_aa: CASSLWGAENTEAFF; cdr3_nt: TGCGCCAGCAGCTTGTGGGGGGCGGAGAACACTGAAGCTTTCTTT
v_call: TRBV7-3; d_call: NA; j_call: TRBJ1-1; clone_size: NA; cdr3_aa: CASSALRSGGRTEAFF; cdr3_nt: TGTGCCAGCAGCGCACTAAGGTCTGGCGGGAGGACTGAAGCTTTCTTT
v_call: TRBV7-9; d_call: NA; j_call: TRBJ1-2; clone_size: few; cdr3_aa: CASSHANLGRLYGYTF; cdr3_nt: TGTGCCAGCAGCCATGCTAACTTGGGACGGCTTTATGGCTACACCTTC
v_call: TRBV28; d_call: NA; j_call: TRBJ1-2; clone_size: NA; cdr3_aa: CASSRRPWVYGYTF; cdr3_nt: TGTGCCAGCAGCCGGAGGCCGTGGGTCTATGGCTACACCTTC
v_call: TRBV2; d_call: NA; j_call: TRBJ2-5; clone_size: NA; cdr3_aa: CASRSDTRVETQYF; cdr3_nt: TGTGCCAGCAGGTCGGACACGAGGGTAGAGACCCAGTACTTC
v_call: TRBV7-9; d_call: NA; j_call: TRBJ2-5; clone_size: NA; cdr3_aa: CASSSLLGETQYF; cdr3_nt: TGTGCCAGCAGCTCCCTGTTGGGGGAGACCCAGTACTTC
v_call: TRBV2; d_call: NA; j_call: TRBJ1-1; clone_size: few; cdr3_aa: CASSESGHTEAFF; cdr3_nt: TGTGCCAGCAGTGAGTCAGGACACACTGAAGCTTTCTTT